The clone carrying this T cell receptor (beta chain) appeared a few times. Its antigen remains unidentified. Because the CDR3 is missing its conserved closing phenylalanine or tryptophan, this is likely a read error. Combining a sample-barcoded 5' primer with a J-beta primer mix, a second PCR ran for roughly 7 to 11 cycles. TCRdb ran MiXCR on the 5' RACE reads and lists one entry per CDR3 protein. The table lists around 800,000 distinct CDR3 sequences, 25% to 30% of them singletons. This entry comes from a study of blood T cells in healthy people across ages. Findings of the study overall: Those diversity estimates obtained from one million T cells were thought to be underestimates.

Every sample yielded at least 6 million isolated PBMCs. Germline lookup yields CDR1 DFQATT and CDR2 SNEGSKA (reference sequence). The CDR3 has 12 amino acids. Trimming removed 0 bases at V and 12 bases at J, with 12 bases between. The data were also submitted as part of a second study, on T cells of mothers and their children. This second study notes: The extracted RNA was employed in its entirety for cDNA synthesis, at 1.5 ug per 15 ul. Every mother produced more than 9 million TCR beta CDR3 reads, whereas every child provided 3 million to 3.5 million.

Specimen: blood. The TCR was taken from a boy between 10 and 17 years old in good health. This chain uses TRBV20-1 with TRBJ2-1, with a possible D match to TRBD1 (5 bases). The CDR3 nucleotides read TGCAGTGCTAGAGATAGCCGGCAGGGGCAGTTCCTC. Encoded protein: CSARDSRQGQFL.